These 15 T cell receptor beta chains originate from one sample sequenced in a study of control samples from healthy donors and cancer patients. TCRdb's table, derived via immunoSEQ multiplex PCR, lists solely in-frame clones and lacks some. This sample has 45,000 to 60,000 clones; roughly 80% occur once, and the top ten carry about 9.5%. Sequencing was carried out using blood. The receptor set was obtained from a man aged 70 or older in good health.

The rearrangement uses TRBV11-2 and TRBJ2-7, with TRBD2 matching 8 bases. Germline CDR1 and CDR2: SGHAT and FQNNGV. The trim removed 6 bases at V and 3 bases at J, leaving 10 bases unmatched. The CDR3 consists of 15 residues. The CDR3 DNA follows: TGTGCCAGCAGTCGCATGGGGGCGGGAGGCTACGAGCAGTACTTC. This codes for CASSRMGAGGYEQYF.

The CDR3 sequence is CASSQTRTGGSLFF. CDR3 DNA sequence: TGTGCCAGCAGCCAGACGAGGACAGGGGGTTCTCTGTTTTTT. The chain is built from TRBV11-2 and TRBJ2-2; 10 nucleotides agree with TRBD1. The junction had 11 bases not matched to a gene; V was cut back by 5 bases and J by 14 bases. CDR1 and CDR2 from the germline V gene are SGHAT and FQNNGV. CDR3 length equals 14 residues.

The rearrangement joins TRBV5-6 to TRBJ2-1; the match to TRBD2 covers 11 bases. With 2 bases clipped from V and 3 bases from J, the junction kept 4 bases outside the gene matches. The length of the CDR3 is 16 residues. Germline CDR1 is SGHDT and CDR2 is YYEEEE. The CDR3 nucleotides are TGTGCCAGCAGCTTTAGCGGGAGGGGAGTCTACAATGAGCAGTTCTTC. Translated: CASSFSGRGVYNEQFF.

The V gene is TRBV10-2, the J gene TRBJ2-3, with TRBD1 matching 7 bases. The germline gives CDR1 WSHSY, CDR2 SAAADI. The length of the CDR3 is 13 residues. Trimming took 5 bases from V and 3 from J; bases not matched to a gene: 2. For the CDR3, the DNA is TGCGCCAGCAGTAGGGGGCGGACAGATACGCAGTATTTT. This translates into CASSRGRTDTQYF.

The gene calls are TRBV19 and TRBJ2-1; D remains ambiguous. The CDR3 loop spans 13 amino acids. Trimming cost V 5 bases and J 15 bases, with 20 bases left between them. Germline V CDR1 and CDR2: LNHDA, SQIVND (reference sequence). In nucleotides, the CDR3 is TGTGCCAGTAGTGGCTACACATCCCCTGGGGTGTTCTTC. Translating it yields CASSGYTSPGVFF.

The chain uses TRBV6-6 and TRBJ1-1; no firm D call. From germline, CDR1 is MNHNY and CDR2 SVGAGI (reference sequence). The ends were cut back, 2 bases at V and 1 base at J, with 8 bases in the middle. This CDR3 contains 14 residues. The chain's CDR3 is CASSYAGRNTEAFF. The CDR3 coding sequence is TGTGCCAGCAGTTACGCCGGGAGGAACACTGAAGCTTTCTTT.

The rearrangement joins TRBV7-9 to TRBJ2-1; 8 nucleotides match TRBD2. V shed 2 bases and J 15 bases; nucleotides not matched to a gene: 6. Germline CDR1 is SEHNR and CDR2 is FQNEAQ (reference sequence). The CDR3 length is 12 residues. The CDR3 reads CASSLTGTSAFF. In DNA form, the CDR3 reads TGTGCCAGCAGCTTAACCGGGACTAGTGCGTTCTTC.

In DNA form, the CDR3 reads TGTGCCACCAGTGCGATGGAAGCGGGAGAATTTTCCGGCACAGATACGCAGTATTTT. Protein: CATSAMEAGEFSGTDTQYF. This chain links TRBV24-1 with TRBJ2-3, with 8 bases matching TRBD2. CDR3 length equals 19 residues. V lost 5 bases and J lost 1; bases outside the gene matches: 16. Germline V lookup: CDR1 KGHDR, CDR2 SFDVKD.

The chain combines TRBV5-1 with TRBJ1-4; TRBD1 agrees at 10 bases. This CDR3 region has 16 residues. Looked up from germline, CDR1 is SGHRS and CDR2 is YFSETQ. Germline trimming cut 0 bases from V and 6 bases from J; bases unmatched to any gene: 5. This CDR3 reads CASSLDSGQGHEKLFF. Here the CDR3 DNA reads TGCGCCAGCAGCTTGGACTCGGGACAGGGGCATGAAAAACTGTTTTTT.

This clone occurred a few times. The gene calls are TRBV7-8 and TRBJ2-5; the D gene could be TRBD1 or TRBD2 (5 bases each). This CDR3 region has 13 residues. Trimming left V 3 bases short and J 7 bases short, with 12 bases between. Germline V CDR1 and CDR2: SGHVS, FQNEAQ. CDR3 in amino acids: CASSFEGRGTQYF. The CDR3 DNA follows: TGTGCCAGCAGCTTCGAGGGGCGCGGGACCCAGTACTTC.

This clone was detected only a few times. The CDR3 bases are TGTGCCAGCAGTTTATTCGGGACAGGGCCAACTAATGAAAAACTGTTTTTT. Translated: CASSLFGTGPTNEKLFF. The rearrangement joins TRBV28 to TRBJ1-4; TRBD1 agrees at 9 bases. The junction had 3 bases not matched to a gene; V was cut back by 1 base and J by 0 bases. Germline values: CDR1 MDHEN, CDR2 SYDVKM. The CDR3 loop spans 17 amino acids.

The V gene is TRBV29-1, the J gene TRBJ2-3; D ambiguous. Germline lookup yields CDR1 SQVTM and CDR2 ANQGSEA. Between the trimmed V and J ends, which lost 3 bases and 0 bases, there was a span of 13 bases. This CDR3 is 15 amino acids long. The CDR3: CSVDRDSTSTDTQYF. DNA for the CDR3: TGCAGCGTTGATCGAGACTCCACTAGCACAGATACGCAGTATTTT.

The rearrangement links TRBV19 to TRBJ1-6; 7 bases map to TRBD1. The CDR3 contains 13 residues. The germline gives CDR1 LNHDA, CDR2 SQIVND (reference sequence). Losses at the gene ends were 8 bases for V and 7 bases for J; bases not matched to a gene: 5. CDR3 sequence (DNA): TGTGCCAGTGGGGACAGTCGCAATTCACCCCTCCACTTT. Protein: CASGDSRNSPLHF.

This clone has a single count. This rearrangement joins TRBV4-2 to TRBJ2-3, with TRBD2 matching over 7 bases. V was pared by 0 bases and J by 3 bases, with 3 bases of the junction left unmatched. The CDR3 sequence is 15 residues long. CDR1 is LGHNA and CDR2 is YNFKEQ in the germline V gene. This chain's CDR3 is CASSQDTGGTDTQYF. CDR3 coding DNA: TGTGCCAGCAGCCAAGATACCGGGGGGACAGATACGCAGTATTTT.

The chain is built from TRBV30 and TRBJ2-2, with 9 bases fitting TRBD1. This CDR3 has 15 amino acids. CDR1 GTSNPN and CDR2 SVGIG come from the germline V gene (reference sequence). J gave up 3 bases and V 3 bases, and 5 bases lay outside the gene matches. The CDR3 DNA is TGTGCCTGGAGCACAGGGGGCGGAGACACCGGGGAGCTGTTTTTT. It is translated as CAWSTGGGDTGELFF.